These T cell receptor beta chains were read from a single sample in a study of T cell responses to AZD1222 COVID-19 vaccine. The data were produced by immunoSEQ multiplex PCR, yet TCRdb's version contains in-frame clones alone and is incomplete. In the table there are around 200,000 clones, around 89% of which are singletons. The material sequenced was peripheral blood, taken 28 days after the second AZD1222 dose. These receptors all come from an adult who received the AZD1222 COVID-19 vaccine. The CDR3 runs from the conserved cysteine through the conserved F or W. Fields, in order: D gene, V gene, clone size, J gene, CDR3 DNA, CDR3 protein. The D gene is left open where the match is weak. Clone size is not always given. Where it is, it says once, few, many or a class for expanded clones.

TRBD1	TRBV28	NA	TRBJ1-5	TGTGCCAGCACCGGACAGGGATATCAGCCCCAGCATTTT	CASTGQGYQPQHF
TRBD2	TRBV28	NA	TRBJ2-7	TGTGCCACCACCCCCATAGCGGGAGGGCCCCACGAGCAGTACTTC	CATTPIAGGPHEQYF
NA	TRBV3-1/TRBV3-2	NA	TRBJ1-6	TGTGCCAGCAGCCAAGAAGAAGGGCGCTCACCCCTCCACTTT	CASSQEEGRSPLHF
NA	TRBV5-8	once	TRBJ1-1	TGTGCCAGCAGCTTGTCTGGCACCGTGAACACTGAAGCTTTCTTT	CASSLSGTVNTEAFF
TRBD2	TRBV19	NA	TRBJ2-3	TGTGCCAGTACCAGGACTAGCGGGTCAGATACGCAGTATTTT	CASTRTSGSDTQYF
NA	TRBV6-2/TRBV6-3	NA	TRBJ1-1	TGTGCCAGCAGTCTACAGGGGAACACTGAAGCTTTCTTT	CASSLQGNTEAFF
NA	TRBV5-6	NA	TRBJ1-6	TGTGCCAGCAGCTTGGGGGCGAGCTCCTATAATTCACCCCTCCACTTT	CASSLGASSYNSPLHF
TRBD1	TRBV5-4	NA	TRBJ2-7	TGTGCCAGCAGCCCCGGGACAGGCACCTACGAGCAGTACTTC	CASSPGTGTYEQYF
NA	TRBV6-4	NA	TRBJ1-2	TGTGCCAGCAGTGACGACCCCCAGGGGTTGGGGGGCTACACCTTC	CASSDDPQGLGGYTF
NA	TRBV3-1/TRBV3-2	NA	TRBJ2-2	TGTGCCAGCAGCCAAACCTCCACCGGGGAGCTGTTTTTT	CASSQTSTGELFF
NA	TRBV19	NA	TRBJ2-5	TGTGCCAGTAGTATAGACCCGGGACGGCGAGAGACCCAGTACTTC	CASSIDPGRRETQYF
TRBD2	TRBV10-3	NA	TRBJ2-7	TGTGCCATCAGCCAACTAGCGGGACGCGACGAGCAGTACTTC	CAISQLAGRDEQYF
TRBD2	TRBV7-9	NA	TRBJ2-5	TGTGCCAGCAGGGTAGCGGGAGGAGAGACCCAGTACTTC	CASRVAGGETQYF
NA	TRBV30	NA	TRBJ2-1	TGTGCCTGGAGCATGAGAAGAGACAATGAGCAGTTCTTC	CAWSMRRDNEQFF
TRBD2	TRBV4-1	NA	TRBJ2-3	TGCGCCAGCAGCCAACCCGGGACTAGTGGGAGAGATACGCAGTATTTT	CASSQPGTSGRDTQYF
NA	TRBV4-3	once	TRBJ2-7	TGCGCCAGCAGCCAAGTAATCGGGGGTTCCTACGAGCAGTACTTC	CASSQVIGGSYEQYF
NA	TRBV2	NA	TRBJ2-1	TGTGCCAGCAGTGAAAACAAGGGACTGTCAAATGAGCAGTTCTTC	CASSENKGLSNEQFF
NA	TRBV6-6	NA	TRBJ2-2	TGTGCCAGCAGCCCCAGGAACACCGGGGAGCTGTTTTTT	CASSPRNTGELFF
TRBD2	TRBV5-1	NA	TRBJ2-2	TGCGCCAGCAGCCTACCTAGCGGGAGTATCGGCGGGGAGCTGTTTTTT	CASSLPSGSIGGELFF
NA	TRBV2	NA	TRBJ1-2	TGTGCCAGCAGAGCAGGGTACTATGGCTACACCTTC	CASRAGYYGYTF
NA	TRBV28	NA	TRBJ2-2	TGTGCCAGCACAATCATCGGGGAGCTGTTTTTT	CASTIIGELFF
TRBD1	TRBV3-1/TRBV3-2	NA	TRBJ1-1	TGTGCCAGCAGCCCGCCAGGGGGTAACACTGAAGCTTTCTTT	CASSPPGGNTEAFF